Following are 15 T cell receptor beta chains from one sample sequenced in a study of breast tumors, draining lymph nodes, adjacent tissues. TCRdb fed the multiplex PCR reads into MiXCR, producing one record per CDR3 protein. Altogether approximately 52,000 distinct CDR3 sequences are present, roughly 39% being singletons, with the ten largest covering 10% to 13%. What was sequenced was breast tumor tissue. These TCRs come from a female donor with breast cancer. Some clones in this sample may be carry-over from other donors' samples.

There are many counts of this clonotype. This rearrangement joins TRBV10-3 to TRBJ2-5, with 8 bases aligning to TRBD2. CDR3 length: 14 residues. The germline V gene has CDR1 ENHRY and CDR2 SYGVKD. V was pared by 5 bases and J by 5 bases, with 7 bases of the junction left unmatched. DNA of the CDR3: TGTGCCATCAGTCCGGGACTAGGGGTCGAGACCCAGTACTTC. This translates into CAISPGLGVETQYF.

This clonotype was detected many times. V usage is TRBV27 and J usage is TRBJ1-6; 9 positions agree with TRBD1. Germline values: CDR1 MNHEY, CDR2 SMNVEV (reference sequence). V was pared by 2 bases and J by 10 bases, with 6 bases of the junction left unmatched. CDR3 length equals 15 residues. CDR3 DNA sequence: TGTGCCAGCAGTTTAAGGACAGGGGTCCACTCACCCCTCCACTTT. Translated: CASSLRTGVHSPLHF.

This clonotype came up many times. The chain recombines TRBV5-1 with TRBJ2-1, with D perhaps TRBD2 (6 bases). Trimming pared 2 bases from V and 0 bases from J, leaving 15 bases between. CDR3 length: 17 residues. Per the germline V gene, CDR1 is SGHRS and CDR2 is YFSETQ. The CDR3 protein is CASSFSAGPGSYNEQFF. The CDR3 region has the DNA TGCGCCAGCAGCTTCTCCGCGGGACCGGGCTCCTACAATGAGCAGTTCTTC.

V gene TRBV9 combines with J gene TRBJ1-4; tentatively, D is TRBD1 (5 bases). The V end was cut by 1 base, the J end by 5 bases, with 6 bases between. The CDR3 consists of 13 residues. Looked up from germline, CDR1 is SGDLS and CDR2 is YYNGEE. The CDR3 DNA sequence: TGTGCCAGCAGCGTAAAGGGGAATGAAAAACTGTTTTTT. Translated: CASSVKGNEKLFF.

This clonotype was recorded a few times. The chain uses TRBV7-2 and TRBJ1-1; the D gene is possibly TRBD1 (6 bases). Looked up from germline, CDR1 is SGHTA and CDR2 is FQGNSA. CDR3 length: 15 amino acids. The V end lost 5 bases, the J end lost 1 base, and 14 bases lay between the germline ends. The CDR3 spells CASSLLTGTNTEAFF. The CDR3 region has the DNA TGTGCCAGCAGCCTCTTGACAGGAACGAACACTGAAGCTTTCTTT.

V is TRBV11-3 and J is TRBJ2-2; maybe TRBD2 (7 bases). V shed 5 bases and J shed 4 bases, with 20 bases lying between them. This CDR3 spans 17 amino acids. CDR1 is SGHNT, CDR2 YENEEA, per germline. This CDR3 reads CASSRGGSTLGTGELFF. CDR3 DNA sequence: TGTGCCAGCAGCAGGGGGGGCAGCACGCTGGGCACCGGGGAGCTGTTTTTT.

This clonotype was observed once. No conserved phenylalanine or tryptophan is present at the end of the CDR3, so a read error is the likely explanation. It is unclear where the CDR3 begins or ends on the DNA, so no DNA is shown, and the CDR3 is as TCRdb lists it. The rearrangement uses TRBV29-1 and TRBJ1-6; TRBD1 reflects the table's D call only, with no check against the DNA. Germline V gene lookup returns CDR1 SQVTM and CDR2 ANQGSEA. The CDR3 length is 13 residues, termini included. This CDR3 is CSVGQGMSSPSPL.

This clonotype was seen ten or more times. The genes are TRBV12-5 and TRBJ2-7; TRBD2 aligns across 14 bases. Germline CDR1 and CDR2: LGHNT and FRNRAP. The V gene end was trimmed by 1 base and the J gene end by 5 bases; junction bases not matched to a gene: 1. This CDR3 spans 15 amino acids. The CDR3 bases are TGTGCTAGTGGTTTGGGACTAGCGGGAGGGCACGAGCAGTACTTC. This codes for CASGLGLAGGHEQYF.

This clonotype was counted ten times or more. This chain uses TRBV5-1 with TRBJ2-7; 7 nucleotides agree with TRBD1. Germline V gives CDR1 SGHRS, CDR2 YFSETQ. This CDR3 has 15 residues. The V segment lost 3 bases and the J segment 0 bases; nucleotides outside the gene matches: 6. CDR3 sequence reads: CASSSRQGNSYEQYF. The CDR3 DNA reads as TGCGCCAGCAGCTCTAGACAGGGAAACTCCTACGAGCAGTACTTC.

This clonotype was seen many times. The gene calls are TRBV4-1 and TRBJ2-5, with TRBD2 identical over 14 bases. CDR1 is MGHRA, CDR2 YSYEKL, per germline. CDR3 length: 16 residues. After removal of 2 bases from V and 5 bases from J, the junction contained 4 bases not matched to a gene. CDR3 region: CASSQMGLAGVETQYF. Written as DNA, the CDR3 is TGCGCCAGCAGCCAAATGGGACTAGCGGGAGTGGAGACCCAGTACTTC.

About this clonotype itself: A much larger clone differs by one base, so this may be a read error. The chain carries TRBV27 and TRBJ1-2; the D is unclear. Germline loops: CDR1 MNHEY, CDR2 SMNVEV (reference sequence). The CDR3 totals 15 residues. In DNA, the CDR3 is TGTGCCAGCAGTTTATCCCGTACTGGGGTTCGCGGCTGCACCTTC. This codes for CASSLSRTGVRGCTF.

This clonotype was observed many times. The chain uses TRBV14 and TRBJ1-2; 8 positions match TRBD1. V shed 4 bases and J 1 base; nucleotides not matched to a gene: 8. Per the germline V gene, CDR1 is SGHDN and CDR2 is FVKESK. CDR3 length: 16 amino acids. The CDR3 DNA sequence: TGTGCCAGCAGCCTTGGGGGGACAGGCGTTAACTATGGCTACACCTTC. Translating gives CASSLGGTGVNYGYTF.

V gene TRBV12-3 or TRBV12-4 combines with J gene TRBJ1-5; weak D call: TRBD1 (6 bases). V lost 5 bases and J lost 8, with 13 bases in between. This CDR3 has 13 residues. Written as DNA, the CDR3 is TGTGCCAGCAGTGGGGACACCGGGGAGCCCCAGCATTTT. It specifies CASSGDTGEPQHF.

J is TRBJ2-7 and V is TRBV7-2; D uncertain. The CDR3 runs 14 residues. CDR1 SGHTA and CDR2 FQGNSA come from the germline V gene. The germline V and J ends were trimmed by 1 base and 5 bases, with 12 bases remaining between them. The CDR3 DNA reads TGTGCCAGCAGCTTAGGCCAGCCTGCCCACGAGCAGTACTTC. Amino acids: CASSLGQPAHEQYF.

This clonotype was detected many times. CDR3 residues: CASSPDRGAGYEQYF. The CDR3 region has the DNA TGTGCCAGCAGTCCGGACAGGGGAGCGGGCTACGAGCAGTACTTC. The chain employs TRBV2 and TRBJ2-7; 9 bases agree with TRBD1. J lost 3 bases, V lost 5 bases, and 8 bases had no gene match. CDR1 and CDR2 from the germline V gene are SNHLY and FYNNEI. The CDR3 length is 15 residues.